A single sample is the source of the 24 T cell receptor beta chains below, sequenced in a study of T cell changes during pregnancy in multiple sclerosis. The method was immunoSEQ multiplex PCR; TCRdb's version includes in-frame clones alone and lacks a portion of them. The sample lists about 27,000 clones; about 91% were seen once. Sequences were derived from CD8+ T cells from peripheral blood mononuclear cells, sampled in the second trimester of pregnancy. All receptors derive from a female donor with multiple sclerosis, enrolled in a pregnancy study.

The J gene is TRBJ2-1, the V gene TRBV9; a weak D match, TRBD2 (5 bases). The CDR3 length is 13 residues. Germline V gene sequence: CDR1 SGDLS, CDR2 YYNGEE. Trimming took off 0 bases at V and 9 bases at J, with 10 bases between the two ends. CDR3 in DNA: TGTGCCAGCAGCGTAGCTAGCTACGGTGAGCAGTTCTTC. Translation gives CASSVASYGEQFF.

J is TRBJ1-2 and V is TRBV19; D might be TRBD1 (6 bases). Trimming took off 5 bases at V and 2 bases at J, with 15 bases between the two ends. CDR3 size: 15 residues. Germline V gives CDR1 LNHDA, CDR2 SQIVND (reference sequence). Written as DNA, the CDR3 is TGTGCCAGTAGTCCCTCCACAGGGTCGAACTATGGCTACACCTTC. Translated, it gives CASSPSTGSNYGYTF.

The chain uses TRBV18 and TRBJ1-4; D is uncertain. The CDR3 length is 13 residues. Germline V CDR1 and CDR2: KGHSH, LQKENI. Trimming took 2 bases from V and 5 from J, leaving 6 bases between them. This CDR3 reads CASSPRGNEKLFF. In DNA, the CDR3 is TGTGCCAGCTCACCAAGAGGGAATGAAAAACTGTTTTTT.

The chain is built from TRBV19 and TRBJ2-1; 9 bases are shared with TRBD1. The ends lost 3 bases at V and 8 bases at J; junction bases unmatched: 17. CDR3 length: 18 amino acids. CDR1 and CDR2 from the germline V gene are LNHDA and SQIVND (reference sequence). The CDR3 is CASSIRRRGTGTWDEQFF. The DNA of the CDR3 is TGTGCCAGTAGTATTAGACGCCGTGGGACAGGGACTTGGGATGAGCAGTTCTTC.

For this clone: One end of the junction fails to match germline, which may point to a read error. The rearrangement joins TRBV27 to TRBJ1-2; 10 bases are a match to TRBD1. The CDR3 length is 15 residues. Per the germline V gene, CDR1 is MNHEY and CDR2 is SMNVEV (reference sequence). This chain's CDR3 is CASSLSTGGSYGYTF. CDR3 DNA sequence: TGTGCCAGCAGTCTATCGACAGGGGGCAGTTATGGCTACACCTTC.

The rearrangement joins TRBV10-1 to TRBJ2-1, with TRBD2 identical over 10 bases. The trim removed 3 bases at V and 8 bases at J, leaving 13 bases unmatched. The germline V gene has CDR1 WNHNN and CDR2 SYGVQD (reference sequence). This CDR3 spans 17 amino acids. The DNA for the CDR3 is TGCGCCAGCAGTGAACTATCTAGCGGGAGCAGCGTGTATGAGCAGTTCTTC. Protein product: CASSELSSGSSVYEQFF.

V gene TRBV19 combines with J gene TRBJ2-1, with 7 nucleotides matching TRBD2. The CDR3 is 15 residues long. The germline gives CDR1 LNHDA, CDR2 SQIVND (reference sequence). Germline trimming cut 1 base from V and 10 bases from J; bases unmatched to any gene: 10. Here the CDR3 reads CASSIGGSLANEQFF. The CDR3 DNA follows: TGTGCCAGTAGTATAGGCGGGAGCTTAGCCAACGAGCAGTTCTTC.

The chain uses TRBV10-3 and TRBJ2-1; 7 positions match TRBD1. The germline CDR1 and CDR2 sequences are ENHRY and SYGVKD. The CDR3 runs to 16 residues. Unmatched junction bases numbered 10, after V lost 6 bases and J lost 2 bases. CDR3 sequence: CAISGQVTGTYNEQFF. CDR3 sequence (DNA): TGTGCCATCAGCGGACAAGTGACAGGGACCTACAATGAGCAGTTCTTC.

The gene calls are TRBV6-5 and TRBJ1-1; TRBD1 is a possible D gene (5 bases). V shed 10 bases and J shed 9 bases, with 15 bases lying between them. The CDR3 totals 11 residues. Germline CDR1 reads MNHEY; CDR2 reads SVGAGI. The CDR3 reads CAIREGPKAFF. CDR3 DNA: TGTGCCATCAGGGAGGGGCCTAAAGCTTTCTTT.

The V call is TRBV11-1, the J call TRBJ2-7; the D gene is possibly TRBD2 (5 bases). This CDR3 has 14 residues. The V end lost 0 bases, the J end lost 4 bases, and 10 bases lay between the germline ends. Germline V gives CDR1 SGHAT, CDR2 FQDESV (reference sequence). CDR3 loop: CASSLAPGEYEQYF. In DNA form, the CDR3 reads TGTGCCAGCAGCTTAGCGCCCGGGGAGTACGAGCAGTACTTC.

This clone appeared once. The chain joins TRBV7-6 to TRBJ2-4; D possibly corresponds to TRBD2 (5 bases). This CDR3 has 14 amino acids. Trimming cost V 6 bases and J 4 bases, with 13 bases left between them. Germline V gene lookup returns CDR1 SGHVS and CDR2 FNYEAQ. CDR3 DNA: TGTGCCAGCAGTACCGGGATTGGGAAAAACATTCAGTACTTC. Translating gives CASSTGIGKNIQYF.

The CDR3 DNA reads TGTGCCACCAGCGAGGGGGTTGGGCCCCAAGAGACCCAGTACTTC. It yields the protein CATSEGVGPQETQYF. The genes are TRBV15 and TRBJ2-5; possibly TRBD1 for D (6 bases). Per the germline V gene, CDR1 is LNHNV and CDR2 is YYDKDF (reference sequence). Trimming pared 5 bases from V and 1 base from J, leaving 14 bases between. The CDR3 is made up of 15 amino acids.

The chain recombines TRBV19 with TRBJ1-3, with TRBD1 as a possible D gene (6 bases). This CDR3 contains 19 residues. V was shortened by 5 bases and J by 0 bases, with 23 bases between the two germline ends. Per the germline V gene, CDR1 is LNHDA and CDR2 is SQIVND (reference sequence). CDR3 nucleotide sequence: TGTGCCAGTAGTGTGTGGACAGCTCGTTATTACGTCTCTGGAAACACCATATATTTT. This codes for CASSVWTARYYVSGNTIYF.

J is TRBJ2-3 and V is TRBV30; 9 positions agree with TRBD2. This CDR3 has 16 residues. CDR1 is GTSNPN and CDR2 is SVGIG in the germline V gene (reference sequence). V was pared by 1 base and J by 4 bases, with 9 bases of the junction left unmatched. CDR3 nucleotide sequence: TGTGCCTGGAGTGGGGTGAGGCGGGAGGGTGCAGATACGCAGTATTTT. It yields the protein CAWSGVRREGADTQYF.

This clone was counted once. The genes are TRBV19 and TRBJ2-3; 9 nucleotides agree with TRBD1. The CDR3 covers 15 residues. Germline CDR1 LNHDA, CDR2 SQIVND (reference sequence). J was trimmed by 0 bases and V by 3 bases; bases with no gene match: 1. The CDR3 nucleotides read TGTGCCAGTAGTATTACAGGGGGCAGCACAGATACGCAGTATTTT. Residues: CASSITGGSTDTQYF.

In DNA form, the CDR3 reads TGCGCCAGCAGCCTGCACAGGGGTCGCACAGATACGCAGTATTTT. The encoded protein is CASSLHRGRTDTQYF. The J gene is TRBJ2-3, the V gene TRBV4-3; 7 nucleotides align to TRBD1. Trimming removed 4 bases from V and 1 base from J; junction bases left unmatched: 5. There are 15 residues in the CDR3. Germline values: CDR1 LGHNA, CDR2 YSLEER.

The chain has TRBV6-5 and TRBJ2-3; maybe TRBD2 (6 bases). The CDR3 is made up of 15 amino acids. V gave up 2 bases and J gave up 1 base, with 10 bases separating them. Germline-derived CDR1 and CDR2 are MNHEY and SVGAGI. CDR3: CASSYGGGGTDTQYF. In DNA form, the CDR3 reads TGTGCCAGCAGTTACGGGGGAGGAGGCACAGATACGCAGTATTTT.

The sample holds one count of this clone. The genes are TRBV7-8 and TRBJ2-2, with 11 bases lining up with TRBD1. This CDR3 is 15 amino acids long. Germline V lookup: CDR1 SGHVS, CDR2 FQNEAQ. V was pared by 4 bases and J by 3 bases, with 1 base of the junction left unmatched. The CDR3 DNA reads TGTGCCAGCAGCTCGGGACAGGGGGACACCGGGGAGCTGTTTTTT. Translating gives CASSSGQGDTGELFF. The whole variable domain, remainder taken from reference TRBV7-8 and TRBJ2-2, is GAGVSQSPRYKVAKRGQDVALRCDPISGHVSLFWYQQALGQGPEFLTYFQNEAQLDKSGLPSDRFFAERPEGSVSTLKIQRTQQEDSAVYLCASSSGQGDTGELFFGEGSRLTVL.

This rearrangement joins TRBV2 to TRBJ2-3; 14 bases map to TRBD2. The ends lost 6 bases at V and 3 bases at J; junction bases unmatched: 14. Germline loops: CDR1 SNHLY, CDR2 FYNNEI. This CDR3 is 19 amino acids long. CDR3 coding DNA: TGTGCCAGCAGCGTCGGACTAGCGGGAGGTAAAAAGCCGACAGATACGCAGTATTTT. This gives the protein CASSVGLAGGKKPTDTQYF.

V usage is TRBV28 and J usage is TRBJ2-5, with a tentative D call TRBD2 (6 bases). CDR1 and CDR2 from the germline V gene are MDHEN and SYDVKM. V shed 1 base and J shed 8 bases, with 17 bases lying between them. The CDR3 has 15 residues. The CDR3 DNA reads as TGTGCCAGCAGTTTATTAGCGGACCTATCGATAACCCAGTACTTC. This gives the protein CASSLLADLSITQYF.

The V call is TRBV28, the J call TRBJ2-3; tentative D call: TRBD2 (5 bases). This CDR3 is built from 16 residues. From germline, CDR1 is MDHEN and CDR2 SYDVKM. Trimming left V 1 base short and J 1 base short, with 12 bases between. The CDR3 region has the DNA TGTGCCAGCAGTTTATCTGCCCCGCGGGGCACAGATACGCAGTATTTT. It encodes CASSLSAPRGTDTQYF.

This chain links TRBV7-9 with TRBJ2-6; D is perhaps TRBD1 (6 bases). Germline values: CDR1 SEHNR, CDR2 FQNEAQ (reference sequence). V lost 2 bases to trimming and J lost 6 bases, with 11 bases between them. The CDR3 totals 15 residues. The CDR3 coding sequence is TGTGCCAGCAGCTTAACAGGGTCCGAGGCCAACGTCCTGACTTTC. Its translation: CASSLTGSEANVLTF. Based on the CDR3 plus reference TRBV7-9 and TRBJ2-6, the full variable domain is DTGVSQNPRHKITKRGQNVTFRCDPISEHNRLYWYRQTLGQGPEFLTYFQNEAQLEKSRLLSDRFSAERPKGSFSTLEIQRTEQGDSAMYLCASSLTGSEANVLTFGAGSRLTVL.

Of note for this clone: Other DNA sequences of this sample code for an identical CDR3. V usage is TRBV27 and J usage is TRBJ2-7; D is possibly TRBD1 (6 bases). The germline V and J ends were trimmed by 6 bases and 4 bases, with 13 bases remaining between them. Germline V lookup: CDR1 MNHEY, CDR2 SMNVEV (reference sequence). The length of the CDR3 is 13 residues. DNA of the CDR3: TGTGCCAGCAGCCTCACCGGGACATACGAGCAGTACTTC. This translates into CASSLTGTYEQYF.

The CDR3: CASSFLSTGRELFF. The CDR3 DNA follows: TGTGCCAGCAGTTTCTTAAGCACAGGACGGGAGCTGTTTTTT. This chain links TRBV28 with TRBJ2-2; weak D call: TRBD1 (5 bases). Germline V CDR1 and CDR2: MDHEN, SYDVKM. This CDR3 has 14 residues. Trimming removed 3 bases from V and 9 bases from J, with 14 bases in between.